Detailed here is one T cell receptor beta chain. Its antigen remains unidentified. The V and J ends lost 6 bases and 3 bases, in that order; junction bases with no gene match: 6. The CDR3 totals 15 residues. Germline CDR1 KGHSH, CDR2 LQKENI. This sample was included in a study of T cell responses to AZD1222 COVID-19 vaccine. Study-wide points: Spike-specific TCR breadth and depth grew following two AZD1222 doses. Mostly white British, mostly female donors; authors suggested clonal diversity may be underestimated. Seropositivity was recorded at baseline in only six AZD1222 recipients.

Measured with immunoSEQ multiplex PCR; TCRdb has only the in-frame clones, and not every one. The data show 130,000 to 150,000 clones, 93% seen once. This sequence joins TRBV18 and TRBJ1-1, with TRBD1 matching 11 bases. This sequence originates from an adult who had recovered from COVID-19. The sequencing here drew on peripheral blood, taken after recovery from COVID-19. In DNA, the CDR3 is TGTGCCAGCTCTCGGACAGGGGGCCGAGACACTGAAGCTTTCTTT. Protein product: CASSRTGGRDTEAFF.